This entry is about one T cell receptor beta chain. What it binds is unknown. Clones were read by immunoSEQ multiplex PCR, and TCRdb kept only the in-frame ones, dropping some. The sample carries more than 70,000 clones, 90% recorded once. The sample belongs to a study of T cell responses to AZD1222 COVID-19 vaccine. Study results and limitations: Of spike-specific TCRs, nearly half reportedly target regions left unmutated in variants. Elevations in Spike-specific TCR breadth and depth followed administration of two AZD1222 doses. Clonal diversity was possibly underestimated, and white British individuals and females predominated among donors. There were vaccine-associated CD4 TCRs across spike, dominant at 160-218 and 743-854.

Germline assignment: CDR1 SGHAT and CDR2 FQDESV (reference sequence). The CDR3 consists of 14 residues. The V and J ends lost 1 base and 0 bases respectively, with 6 bases between them. The TCR was taken from an adult who received the AZD1222 COVID-19 vaccine. The gene calls are TRBV11-1 and TRBJ1-1; D remains unclear. The sequences come from peripheral blood, collected 28 days after the second AZD1222 dose. CDR3 loop: CASSLGQLNTEAFF. Here the CDR3 DNA reads TGTGCCAGCAGCTTAGGGCAGCTGAACACTGAAGCTTTCTTT.